Listed below are T cell receptor beta chains from one sample, sequenced in a study of blood T cell repertoires in COVID-19. The repertoire was sequenced with immunoSEQ multiplex PCR; TCRdb's copy has only in-frame clones and lacks some. The sample lists about 59,000 clones, 81% occurring once. The sequenced sample consisted of peripheral blood. The origin of the receptors is a woman of 80 years or more with active or convalescent COVID-19. CDR3s include the opening cysteine and the closing phenylalanine or tryptophan. A D gene is named only where the DNA matches it firmly. Size values are once, few and many counts, or a class for expanded clones, and some rows have none.

J | size | D | V | DNA | CDR3
TRBJ1-1 | . | . | TRBV5-1 | TGCGCCAGCAGGGAACAGGACAACACTGAAGCTTTCTTT | CASREQDNTEAFF
TRBJ1-2 | . | TRBD1 | TRBV4-1 | TGCGCCAGCAGCCATACGGCCGGGACAGGGAACTATGGCTACACCTTC | CASSHTAGTGNYGYTF
TRBJ1-1 | . | TRBD1 | TRBV6-2/TRBV6-3 | TGTGCCAGCAGTTACGAGGGGGCTACAGCTTTCTTT | CASSYEGATAFF
TRBJ1-6 | few | . | TRBV13 | TGTGCCAGCACCAACCTCCCAGGTGGGAATTCACCCCTCCACTTT | CASTNLPGGNSPLHF
TRBJ2-1 | . | . | TRBV6-5 | TGTGCCAGCAGGTCGTACAATGAGCAGTTCTTC | CASRSYNEQFF
TRBJ2-7 | . | TRBD1 | TRBV6-2/TRBV6-3 | TGTGCCAGCAGTTCCCGGGACAGGGGGCCGGTCGAGCAGTACTTC | CASSSRDRGPVEQYF
TRBJ2-5 | . | TRBD2 | TRBV4-3 | TGCGCCAGCAGCCAAGATTTAGCTAGCGGACAGACCCAGTACTTC | CASSQDLASGQTQYF
TRBJ2-5 | once | TRBD1 | TRBV5-1 | TGCGCCAGCAGCCCTACAGGGGGTTGGGAAGAGACCCAGTACTTC | CASSPTGGWEETQYF
TRBJ2-5 | . | TRBD2 | TRBV18 | TGTGCCAGCTCAGCAGCCGGGACGGGGGGAGAGACCCAGTACTTC | CASSAAGTGGETQYF
TRBJ1-1 | . | TRBD1 | TRBV28 | TGTGCCAGCAGTTCCACCGGACAGGGGGCCACTGAAGCTTTCTTT | CASSSTGQGATEAFF
TRBJ2-7 | . | TRBD2 | TRBV28 | TGTGCCAGTAACCTAGCGGGAGATTACGAGCAGTACTTC | CASNLAGDYEQYF
TRBJ1-2 | . | . | TRBV14 | TGTGCCAACCGGGGCTACACCTTC | CANRGYTF
TRBJ1-2 | . | . | TRBV21-1 | TGTGCCAGCAGCAAAGCAAAACAGGGATATGGCTACACCTTC | CASSKAKQGYGYTF
TRBJ2-3 | . | . | TRBV15 | TGTGCCACCCGGGCCCCAGGGGGCACAGATACGCAGTATTTT | CATRAPGGTDTQYF
TRBJ2-7 | . | TRBD1 | TRBV29-1 | TGCAGCGCCCGCTCTGTGGACAGGGGCTCCTACGAGCAGTACTTC | CSARSVDRGSYEQYF
TRBJ2-3 | . | TRBD2 | TRBV6-2/TRBV6-3 | TGTGCCAGCAGTTACCGGGGGGAGACAGATACGCAGTATTTT | CASSYRGETDTQYF
TRBJ2-7 | . | TRBD1 | TRBV25-1 | TGTGCCAGCAGTGACCCCGGGACAGGGGGCTACGAGCAGTACTTC | CASSDPGTGGYEQYF
TRBJ1-1 | once | TRBD1 | TRBV25-1 | TGTGCCAGCAGTGAATCTTTGACAGGGGTTAGGGACACTGAAGCTTTCTTT | CASSESLTGVRDTEAFF
TRBJ2-7 | . | TRBD1 | TRBV5-1 | TGCGCCAGCAGCCCGAGGCCCGGGACAGTCTACGAGCAGTACTTC | CASSPRPGTVYEQYF
TRBJ2-1 | . | . | TRBV7-2 | TGTGCCAGCAGCTTCGGTAGGACATCCTACAATGAGCAGTTCTTC | CASSFGRTSYNEQFF
TRBJ1-3 | . | TRBD1 | TRBV29-1 | TGCAGCGTTGGGGACAGGGGGCTGAACACCATATATTTT | CSVGDRGLNTIYF
TRBJ2-7 | . | . | TRBV10-3 | TGTGCCATCAGTGAGGGCCAGGGCCGCTACGAGCAGTACTTC | CAISEGQGRYEQYF
TRBJ1-3 | . | TRBD1 | TRBV9 | TGTGCCAGCAGCCCAAAGACAGGGGGCGACTCTGGAAACACCATATATTTT | CASSPKTGGDSGNTIYF
TRBJ1-3 | . | . | TRBV19 | TGTGCCAGTAGTCGCGGAGTTGGAAACACCATATATTTT | CASSRGVGNTIYF
TRBJ2-7 | . | TRBD2 | TRBV6-2/TRBV6-3 | TGTGCCAGCAGTTACCGGGGGGGACCCTTCGGGCACTACGAGCAGTACTTC | CASSYRGGPFGHYEQYF
TRBJ1-1 | . | . | TRBV6-5 | TGTGCCAGCAGTTATAGCAGGGGTGGTGAAGCTTTCTTT | CASSYSRGGEAFF
TRBJ2-7 | . | . | TRBV19 | TGTGCCAGTAGTCCGACAGGTTCTTCCTACGAGCAGTACTTC | CASSPTGSSYEQYF
TRBJ1-2 | . | TRBD1 | TRBV5-1 | TGCGCCAGCAGCTCCGGGACAGGGGACTATGGCTACACCTTC | CASSSGTGDYGYTF
TRBJ1-1 | . | . | TRBV15 | TGTGCCACCAGCAGTGGAGTGACTGAAGCTTTCTTT | CATSSGVTEAFF
TRBJ1-5 | . | TRBD1 | TRBV19 | TGTGCCAGTAGTATAAGGAGTAGACAGGGCCATCAGCCCCAGCATTTT | CASSIRSRQGHQPQHF
TRBJ1-2 | . | TRBD1 | TRBV7-2 | TGTGCCAGCAGCCCAGCAGGGGGGCCGGAGCGCTATGGCTACACCTTC | CASSPAGGPERYGYTF
TRBJ1-5 | . | TRBD1 | TRBV18 | TGTGCCAGCTCACCTTTCCAGGGGGTGAGGGGAAGCAATCAGCCCCAGCATTTT | CASSPFQGVRGSNQPQHF
TRBJ2-3 | . | TRBD2 | TRBV7-9 | TGTGCCAGCAGCTTAGCCCTAGCGGACACAGATACGCAGTATTTT | CASSLALADTDTQYF
TRBJ2-3 | . | . | TRBV4-1 | TGCGCCAGCAGCCGAGACAGATACACAGATACGCAGTATTTT | CASSRDRYTDTQYF
TRBJ2-5 | . | . | TRBV7-7 | TGTGCCAGCAGCTTAGACAGGGAAGAGACCCAGTACTTC | CASSLDREETQYF
TRBJ1-2 | few | . | TRBV11-2 | TGTGCCAGCAGCTTAGATCTACGAGGGGGCTATGGCTACACCTTC | CASSLDLRGGYGYTF
TRBJ1-2 | . | . | TRBV2 | TGTGCCAGCAGCAAGGACAGCCCACCTCTCTACACCTTC | CASSKDSPPLYTF
TRBJ1-6 | . | . | TRBV3-1/TRBV3-2 | TGTGCCAGCAGCCAAACAGGTGCCTCTAATTCACCCCTCCACTTT | CASSQTGASNSPLHF
TRBJ1-1 | . | . | TRBV9 | TGTGCCAGCAGCCCCAACGACACACCGAACACTGAAGCTTTCTTT | CASSPNDTPNTEAFF
TRBJ2-2 | . | . | TRBV21-1 | TGTGCCAGCAGCAGAACCGACAGGGAGCCCACCGGGGAGCTGTTTTTT | CASSRTDREPTGELFF
TRBJ1-1 | . | TRBD1 | TRBV11-2 | TGTGCCAGCACCTACAGGGGGCGCGGGGGTGAAGCTTTCTTT | CASTYRGRGGEAFF
TRBJ1-2 | . | . | TRBV13 | TGTGCCAGCAGCTTAGGTGGCAGGGGCGCTAACTATGGCTACACCTTC | CASSLGGRGANYGYTF
TRBJ2-7 | few | TRBD2 | TRBV7-2 | TGTGCCAGCAGCTTACGCCAACTAGCGGGGGGGCGATACGAGCAGTACTTC | CASSLRQLAGGRYEQYF
TRBJ2-7 | . | . | TRBV28 | TGTGCCAGCAGTTTATACCCTGGGGCGGGGATCGAGCAGTACTTC | CASSLYPGAGIEQYF
TRBJ2-7 | few | . | TRBV29-1 | TGCAGCCCCTCCGCTCGACAGCACTCCTACGAGCAGTACTTC | CSPSARQHSYEQYF
TRBJ2-1 | . | TRBD2 | TRBV28 | TGTGCCAGCAGTTTCTCTAGCGGGGCCTACAATGAGCAGTTCTTC | CASSFSSGAYNEQFF
TRBJ2-2 | . | . | TRBV20-1 | TGCAGTGCTAGTGACAGGGGAGGGACCGGGGAGCTGTTTTTT | CSASDRGGTGELFF
TRBJ1-5 | once | . | TRBV5-4 | TGTGCCAGCAGCTTCGGGGGGAATCAGCCCCAGCATTTT | CASSFGGNQPQHF
TRBJ1-2 | . | . | TRBV6-6 | TGTGCCAGCAGCAGTACAGGGTACTATGGCTACACCTTC | CASSSTGYYGYTF
TRBJ2-2 | . | TRBD2 | TRBV3-1/TRBV3-2 | TGTGCCAGCAGCCGAACTATGGCTAGCGGGTTCTTCAACACCGGGGAGCTGTTTTTT | CASSRTMASGFFNTGELFF
TRBJ1-1 | . | . | TRBV6-6 | TGTGCCAGCAGTTACCGGGTCTACGCTGAAGCTTTCTTT | CASSYRVYAEAFF
TRBJ2-7 | . | TRBD2 | TRBV6-5 | TGTGCCAGCAGCCTACTAGCGGGTTACTACGAGCAGTACTTC | CASSLLAGYYEQYF
TRBJ1-2 | . | TRBD1 | TRBV6-4 | TGTGCCAGCAGTGACTCGTTCCGGGACAGGGAAGCTAACTATGGCTACACCTTC | CASSDSFRDREANYGYTF
TRBJ2-3 | . | . | TRBV19 | TGTGCCAGTAGCACAGTCCTCACAGATACGCAGTATTTT | CASSTVLTDTQYF
TRBJ2-6 | . | . | TRBV5-6 | TGTGCCAGCAGCTTGTTAGCAAACTCTGGGGCCAACGTCCTGACTTTC | CASSLLANSGANVLTF
TRBJ1-5 | . | . | TRBV28 | TGTGCCAGCAGCCTAGGCGGGATGGGCAATCAGCCCCAGCATTTT | CASSLGGMGNQPQHF
TRBJ2-1 | . | TRBD1 | TRBV28 | TGTGCCAGCACCATCAGCCGGACAGGGGGCCTTGAGCAGTTCTTC | CASTISRTGGLEQFF
TRBJ1-4 | few | TRBD1 | TRBV10-1 | TGCGCCAGCAGTGAAGGGACAGACTATGAAAAACTGTTTTTT | CASSEGTDYEKLFF